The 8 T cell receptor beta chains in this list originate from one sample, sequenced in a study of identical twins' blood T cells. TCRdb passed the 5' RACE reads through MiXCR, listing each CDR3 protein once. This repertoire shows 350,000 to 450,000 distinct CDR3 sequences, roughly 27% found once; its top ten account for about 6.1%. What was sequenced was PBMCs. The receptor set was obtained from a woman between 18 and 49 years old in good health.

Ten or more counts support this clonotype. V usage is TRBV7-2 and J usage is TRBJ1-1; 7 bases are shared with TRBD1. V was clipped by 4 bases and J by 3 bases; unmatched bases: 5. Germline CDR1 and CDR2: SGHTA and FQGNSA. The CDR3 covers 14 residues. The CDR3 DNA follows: TGTGCCAGCAGCTCGGGACAGCCTTACACTGAAGCTTTCTTT. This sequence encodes CASSSGQPYTEAFF.

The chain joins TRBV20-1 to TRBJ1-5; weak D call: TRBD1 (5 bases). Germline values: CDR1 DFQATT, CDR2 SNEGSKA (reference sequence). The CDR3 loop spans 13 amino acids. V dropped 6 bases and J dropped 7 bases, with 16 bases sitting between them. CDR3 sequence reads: CSAKGDLDQPQHF. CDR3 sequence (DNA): TGCAGTGCCAAAGGGGACCTAGACCAGCCCCAGCATTTT.

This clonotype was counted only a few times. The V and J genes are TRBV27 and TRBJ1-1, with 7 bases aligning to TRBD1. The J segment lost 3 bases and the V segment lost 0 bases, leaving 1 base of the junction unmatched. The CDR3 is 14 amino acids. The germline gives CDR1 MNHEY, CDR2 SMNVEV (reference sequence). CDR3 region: CASSLSGGHTEAFF. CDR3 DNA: TGTGCCAGCAGTTTATCAGGGGGCCACACTGAAGCTTTCTTT.

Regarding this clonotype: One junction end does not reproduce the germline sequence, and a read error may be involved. CDR3 sequence (DNA): TGTGCCTGCAGTCTGGACAGGGCGGGGAACACTGAAGCTTTCTTT. Protein sequence: CACSLDRAGNTEAFF. The chain links TRBV12-3 or TRBV12-4 to TRBJ1-1; 8 bases align to TRBD1. This CDR3 has 15 amino acids.

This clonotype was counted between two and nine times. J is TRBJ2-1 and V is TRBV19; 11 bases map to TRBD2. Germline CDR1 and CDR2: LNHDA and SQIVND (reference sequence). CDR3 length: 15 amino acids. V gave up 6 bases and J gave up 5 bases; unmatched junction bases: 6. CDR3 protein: CASRGLLAGDNEQFF. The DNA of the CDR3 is TGTGCCAGTAGGGGGTTACTAGCGGGAGACAATGAGCAGTTCTTC.

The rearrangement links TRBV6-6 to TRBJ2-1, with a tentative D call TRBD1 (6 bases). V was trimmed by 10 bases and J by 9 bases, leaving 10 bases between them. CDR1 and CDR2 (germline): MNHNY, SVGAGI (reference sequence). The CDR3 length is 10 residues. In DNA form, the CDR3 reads TGTGCCACCCAGGGGAGTGAGCAGTTCTTC. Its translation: CATQGSEQFF.

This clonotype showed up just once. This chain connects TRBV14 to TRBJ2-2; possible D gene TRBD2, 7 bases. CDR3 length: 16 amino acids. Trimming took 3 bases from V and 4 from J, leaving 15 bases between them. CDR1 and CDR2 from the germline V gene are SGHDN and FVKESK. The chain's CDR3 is CASSQDGGPGTGELFF. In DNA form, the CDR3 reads TGTGCCAGCAGCCAGGACGGGGGGCCGGGCACCGGGGAGCTGTTTTTT.

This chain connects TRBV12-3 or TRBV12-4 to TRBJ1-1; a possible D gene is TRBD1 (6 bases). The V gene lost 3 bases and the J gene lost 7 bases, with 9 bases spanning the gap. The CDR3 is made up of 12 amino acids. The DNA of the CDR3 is TGTGCCAGCAGTTTCGGGACACTTGAAGCTTTCTTT. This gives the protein CASSFGTLEAFF.